This is a list of T cell receptor beta chains from one sample in a study of shared clonotypes between healthy human individuals. Generated by immunoSEQ multiplex PCR, the TCRdb table keeps only in-frame clones and is missing some. The sample has approximately 740,000 clones; 92% are singletons. The source material was naive CD8+ T cells sorted from blood. These receptors were collected from a man under 40 in good health. CDR3s include the opening cysteine and the closing phenylalanine or tryptophan. The D gene is left open where the match is weak. Some rows have no size entry. The others give once, few or many, or a class for an expanded clone.

d_gene	v_gene	abundance	j_gene	CDR3aa	CDR3nt
-	TRBV2	-	TRBJ2-5	CASSESGQGQETQYF	TGTGCCAGCAGTGAGTCGGGGCAGGGGCAAGAGACCCAGTACTTC
-	TRBV7-9	-	TRBJ2-3	CASSLPPRGISTDTQYF	TGTGCCAGCAGCTTACCCCCCCGGGGGATTAGCACAGATACGCAGTATTTT
-	TRBV10-1	once	TRBJ2-7	CASSDGRSYEQYF	TGCGCCAGCAGTGACGGCCGATCCTACGAGCAGTACTTC
-	TRBV28	-	TRBJ2-7	CASSRDEQYF	TGTGCCAGCAGTCGGGACGAGCAGTACTTC
-	TRBV7-9	-	TRBJ2-7	CASSPGQSYEQYF	TGTGCCAGCAGCCCGGGCCAGAGCTACGAGCAGTACTTC
-	TRBV4-1	-	TRBJ2-2	CASSPDGYTGELFF	TGCGCCAGCAGCCCGGACGGTTACACCGGGGAGCTGTTTTTT
TRBD1	TRBV7-8	-	TRBJ1-2	CASSQNTGDYGYTF	TGTGCCAGCAGCCAAAATACAGGGGACTATGGCTACACCTTC
TRBD2	TRBV10-2	-	TRBJ2-1	CASTSGNYNEQFF	TGCGCCAGTACTAGCGGGAACTACAATGAGCAGTTCTTC
TRBD2	TRBV29-1	once	TRBJ2-2	CSVGLAGPKLTGELFF	TGCAGCGTTGGACTAGCGGGACCTAAACTCACCGGGGAGCTGTTTTTT
-	TRBV5-1	-	TRBJ2-3	CASSVSPGWVSTDTQYF	TGCGCCAGCAGCGTATCCCCTGGGTGGGTTAGCACAGATACGCAGTATTTT
-	TRBV27	-	TRBJ2-1	CASSLLGGYNEQFF	TGTGCCAGCAGTTTACTCGGGGGTTACAATGAGCAGTTCTTC
-	TRBV14	-	TRBJ2-1	CASSSLAPVHNEQFF	TGTGCCAGCAGCAGTCTAGCCCCAGTCCACAATGAGCAGTTCTTC
-	TRBV19	few	TRBJ2-4	CASSIVWGDIQYF	TGTGCCAGTTCGATCGTTTGGGGAGACATTCAGTACTTC
TRBD1	TRBV11-2	-	TRBJ2-7	CASSSLGTGLDYEQYF	TGTGCCAGCAGCTCCCTAGGGACAGGGTTAGACTACGAGCAGTACTTC
-	TRBV7-8	few	TRBJ2-7	CASSLAYEGSYEQYF	TGTGCCAGCAGCTTAGCGTACGAGGGCTCCTACGAGCAGTACTTC
-	TRBV5-1	-	TRBJ2-1	CASSLGQGWDNEQFF	TGCGCCAGCAGCTTGGGTCAGGGGTGGGACAATGAGCAGTTCTTC
TRBD1	TRBV5-4	-	TRBJ2-7	CASSPGQGISYEQYF	TGTGCCAGCAGCCCGGGACAGGGGATTTCCTACGAGCAGTACTTC
-	TRBV28	-	TRBJ1-1	CASSSARVRTEAFF	TGTGCCAGCAGTTCTGCCAGGGTGAGGACTGAAGCTTTCTTT
TRBD1	TRBV9	-	TRBJ2-5	CASSGGTEETQYF	TGTGCCAGCAGCGGAGGGACAGAAGAGACCCAGTACTTC
-	TRBV29-1	-	TRBJ2-7	CSVELGDYEQYF	TGCAGCGTTGAATTGGGAGACTACGAGCAGTACTTC
-	TRBV29-1	-	TRBJ2-3	CSVDTARVDTQYF	TGCAGCGTTGATACCGCCCGCGTGGATACGCAGTATTTT
-	TRBV27	-	TRBJ2-1	CASSPSIAENEQFF	TGTGCCAGCAGTCCATCTATTGCGGAGAATGAGCAGTTCTTC
-	TRBV10-3	-	TRBJ2-7	CASREQASPYEQYF	TGTGCCAGCAGGGAACAGGCAAGCCCGTACGAGCAGTACTTC
TRBD1	TRBV11-2	-	TRBJ2-7	CASTWTGSSYEQYF	TGTGCCAGCACCTGGACAGGGAGCTCCTACGAGCAGTACTTC
-	TRBV6-6	once	TRBJ2-3	CASSYWGESTDTQYF	TGTGCCAGCAGTTATTGGGGGGAGAGCACAGATACGCAGTATTTT
-	TRBV9	-	TRBJ2-3	CASSDTRTDTQYF	TGTGCCAGCAGCGACACAAGAACAGATACGCAGTATTTT
-	TRBV7-6	-	TRBJ1-4	CASSLNEKLFF	TGTGCCAGCAGCTTAAATGAAAAACTGTTTTTT
TRBD2	TRBV11-3	-	TRBJ2-1	CASSGRTSGRPNSYNEQFF	TGTGCCAGCAGCGGGCGGACTAGCGGGAGGCCCAACTCCTACAATGAGCAGTTCTTC
-	TRBV27	once	TRBJ2-1	CASSFQGSYNEQFF	TGTGCCAGCAGTTTCCAGGGGTCCTACAATGAGCAGTTCTTC
-	TRBV9	-	TRBJ2-3	CASSDRPRGTWADTQYF	TGTGCCAGCAGCGACCGCCCTAGGGGTACGTGGGCAGATACGCAGTATTTT
TRBD1	TRBV19	-	TRBJ1-1	CASSALQGMNTEAFF	TGTGCCAGTAGTGCGCTACAGGGGATGAACACTGAAGCTTTCTTT
-	TRBV14	-	TRBJ2-5	CASSQTVTGIIRSQETQYF	TGTGCCAGCAGCCAGACCGTGACAGGTATAATCCGTAGCCAAGAGACCCAGTACTTC
TRBD2	TRBV13	-	TRBJ2-1	CASSRVGTSGSGSSYNEQFF	TGTGCCAGCAGTCGCGTAGGGACTAGCGGGAGTGGGAGCTCCTACAATGAGCAGTTCTTC
TRBD1	TRBV6-5	few	TRBJ2-2	CASSPGQTNTGELFF	TGTGCCAGCAGTCCGGGACAGACGAACACCGGGGAGCTGTTTTTT
-	TRBV5-6	-	TRBJ1-4	CASSTGWRLNEKLFF	TGTGCCAGCAGTACCGGCTGGCGTCTTAATGAAAAACTGTTTTTT
TRBD1	TRBV5-6	-	TRBJ1-5	CASSLAGGAGQPQHF	TGTGCCAGCAGCTTGGCAGGGGGCGCAGGACAGCCCCAGCATTTT
TRBD2	TRBV19	-	TRBJ2-7	CASSSAAGVVGEQYF	TGTGCCAGTAGTAGTGCGGCGGGAGTCGTAGGCGAGCAGTACTTC
-	TRBV7-9	-	TRBJ2-1	CASSPSISRSVRNEQFF	TGTGCCAGCAGCCCCTCCATCTCTAGATCGGTACGGAATGAGCAGTTCTTC
TRBD1	TRBV2	-	TRBJ2-1	CASTTGANAQFF	TGTGCCAGCACCACAGGGGCTAATGCCCAGTTCTTC
TRBD2	TRBV5-8	-	TRBJ2-7	CASSLQRDPYEQYF	TGTGCCAGCAGCTTGCAGCGGGACCCGTATGAGCAGTACTTC
-	TRBV27	-	TRBJ2-7	CASCPAGGSEQYF	TGTGCCAGCTGTCCGGCAGGGGGGTCCGAGCAGTACTTC
-	TRBV7-6	-	TRBJ1-3	CASSLEIQRESGNTIYF	TGTGCCAGCAGCTTAGAGATTCAGAGGGAATCTGGAAACACCATATATTTT
-	TRBV7-9	-	TRBJ1-1	CASSLVRGDVEAFF	TGTGCCAGCAGCTTAGTTCGTGGGGACGTTGAAGCTTTCTTT
TRBD1	TRBV4-1	-	TRBJ1-1	CASSQAGGGMNTEAFF	TGCGCCAGCAGCCAAGCTGGAGGGGGCATGAACACTGAAGCTTTCTTT
-	TRBV27	-	TRBJ2-1	CASSLGGTYNEQFF	TGTGCCAGCAGTTTAGGGGGGACCTACAATGAGCAGTTCTTC
-	TRBV11-2	-	TRBJ2-1	CASSSDLRIRSYNEQFF	TGTGCCAGCAGCTCTGATCTCCGGATCCGATCGTACAATGAGCAGTTCTTC
-	TRBV5-6	once	TRBJ2-1	CASSLGSGSYNEQFF	TGTGCCAGCAGCCTAGGGAGCGGCTCCTACAATGAGCAGTTCTTC